The rows below give T cell receptor beta chains drawn from one sample of a study of cytomegalovirus exposure and HLA in healthy donors. Some clones are missing from TCRdb's copy, which holds only in-frame ones; the method was immunoSEQ multiplex PCR. Of under 130,000 clones listed, 60% to 85% were seen once; the top ten hold approximately 4%. Material: PBMCs. The receptors were sampled from a man aged 50 to 60 in good health and CMV-seropositive. The CDR3 runs from the conserved cysteine through the conserved F or W. The D gene is left open where the match is weak. Clone size, where shown, is once, few, many, or a class for clones that have expanded.

v_gene	j_gene	d_gene	abundance	CDR3aa	CDR3nt
TRBV7-6	TRBJ2-7	TRBD2	NA	CASSAVLAGAGHEQYF	TGTGCCAGCAGCGCCGTGTTAGCGGGAGCAGGACACGAGCAGTACTTC
TRBV7-9	TRBJ2-7	TRBD2	NA	CSSSLASGRGDEQYF	TGTTCCAGCAGCTTAGCTAGCGGGAGGGGCGACGAGCAGTACTTC
TRBV27	TRBJ2-5	TRBD2	NA	CASSQLAGVQGTQYF	TGTGCCAGCAGTCAACTAGCGGGAGTACAAGGGACCCAGTACTTC
TRBV9	TRBJ2-7	TRBD2	NA	CASSVAAGASLVEQYF	TGTGCCAGCAGCGTAGCTGCGGGAGCGTCCCTAGTCGAGCAGTACTTC
TRBV25-1	TRBJ2-5	TRBD2	NA	CSTTGAREATIQETQYF	TGTTCCACGACTGGTGCTCGGGAGGCTACGATCCAAGAGACCCAGTACTTC
TRBV6-9	TRBJ2-6	TRBD1	NA	CASSYFQGVNVLTF	TGTGCCAGCAGTTATTTCCAGGGGGTCAACGTCCTGACTTTC
TRBV7-9	TRBJ2-5	TRBD1	NA	CASSLLGTEETQYF	TGTGCCAGCAGCTTACTCGGGACAGAAGAGACCCAGTACTTC
TRBV18	TRBJ2-5	NA	NA	CASSPSGVIQETQYF	TGTGCCAGCTCACCATCAGGGGTGATACAAGAGACCCAGTACTTC
TRBV7-9	TRBJ2-1	TRBD2	NA	CASSLGSGGNNEQFF	TGTGCCAGCAGCTTAGGTAGCGGGGGGAACAATGAGCAGTTCTTC
TRBV14	TRBJ2-4	NA	once	CASSRDSKNIQYF	TGTGCCAGCAGCCGAGATAGCAAAAACATTCAGTACTTC
TRBV4-2	TRBJ2-7	TRBD2	once	CASSHSSGLSYEQYF	TGTGCCAGCAGCCACTCTAGCGGGTTATCCTACGAGCAGTACTTC
TRBV13	TRBJ2-2	NA	NA	CASSPLGGNTGELFF	TGTGCCAGCAGCCCGTTGGGGGGGAACACCGGGGAGCTGTTTTTT
TRBV11-2	TRBJ1-6	TRBD1	NA	CASSFIQGGDSPLHF	TGTGCCAGCAGCTTCATACAGGGGGGGGATTCACCCCTCCACTTT
TRBV11-2	TRBJ2-7	NA	NA	CATTFRLGGAREQYF	TGTGCCACCACGTTTCGCCTGGGGGGGGCGCGGGAGCAGTACTTC
TRBV28	TRBJ2-1	TRBD2	NA	CASSLEAGGAYNEQFF	TGTGCCAGCAGTCTTGAAGCGGGAGGGGCTTACAATGAGCAGTTCTTC
TRBV9	TRBJ1-1	NA	few	CASSATSRGGEAFF	TGTGCCAGCAGCGCCACGAGCCGCGGGGGCGAAGCTTTCTTT
TRBV6-1	TRBJ1-1	TRBD1	NA	CASSARQGRTEAFF	TGTGCCAGCAGTGCGCGACAGGGAAGGACTGAAGCTTTCTTT
TRBV2	TRBJ2-3	NA	once	CASSLTDTQYF	TGTGCCAGCAGTCTGACAGATACGCAGTATTTT
TRBV30	TRBJ2-3	NA	NA	CAWIDRTRTDTQYF	TGTGCCTGGATAGACAGGACGAGGACAGATACGCAGTATTTT
TRBV19	TRBJ2-6	NA	NA	CASSITKRGANVLTF	TGTGCCAGTAGTATAACCAAGAGGGGGGCCAACGTCCTGACTTTC